The 15 T cell receptor beta chains in this list originate from one sample, sequenced in a study of regulatory T cells in long-lasting Graves disease. The authors built TCR beta libraries using iRepertoire HTBI primers and Arm-PCR of CDR3 regions. TCRdb used MiXCR to reprocess the multiplex PCR reads, holding one entry per CDR3 protein. The sample lists 200,000 to 250,000 distinct CDR3 sequences, roughly 19% occurring once. Indicated time point: newly diagnosed GD, antithyroid drugs for less than 3 months. Isolated PBMC RNA provided the starting material for the TCR library. These data were also filed under a second study, of T cells in Graves' hyperthyroidism and ophthalmopathy.

Sequences were derived from peripheral blood mononuclear cells (PBMCs), sampled at new diagnosis, from a patient treated with antithyroid drugs. These receptors all come from a woman aged 25 to 45 with Graves disease.

This clonotype has a count of ten or more. The V gene is TRBV7-9, the J gene TRBJ1-4; D perhaps matches TRBD1 (6 bases). Germline V gene sequence: CDR1 SEHNR, CDR2 FQNEAQ (reference sequence). The CDR3 loop spans 15 amino acids. Trimming took 5 bases from V and 5 from J, leaving 15 bases between them. CDR3 sequence: CASSRVRGLNEKLFF. CDR3 in DNA: TGTGCCAGCAGCCGAGTGAGGGGGTTGAATGAAAAACTGTTTTTT.

This clonotype has ten or more counts. The V gene is TRBV6-1, the J gene TRBJ2-1, with D unresolved. Between the trimmed V and J ends, which lost 5 bases and 0 bases, there was a span of 11 bases. Looked up from germline, CDR1 is MNHNS and CDR2 is SASEGT. The CDR3 runs 15 residues. In DNA, the CDR3 is TGTGCCAGCAGTCGGGTGGCTAGCTCCTACAATGAGCAGTTCTTC. Its protein product is CASSRVASSYNEQFF.

In its sample, this clonotype was seen many times. The chain recombines TRBV2 with TRBJ1-3; D uncertain. Trimming pared 8 bases from V and 0 bases from J, leaving 8 bases between. The germline gives CDR1 SNHLY, CDR2 FYNNEI. The CDR3 loop spans 13 amino acids. This CDR3 reads CASVTHSGNTIYF. The CDR3 nucleotides read TGTGCCAGCGTTACCCACTCTGGAAACACCATATATTTT.

The chain recombines TRBV2 with TRBJ2-1; possibly TRBD2 for D (6 bases). CDR1 and CDR2 (germline): SNHLY, FYNNEI. The CDR3 length is 14 residues. V lost 4 bases and J lost 8, with 15 bases in between. The CDR3 nucleotides are TGTGCCAGCAGTGCGGGGCGGGGCGGAGATGAGCAGTTCTTC. It yields the protein CASSAGRGGDEQFF.

This CDR3 reads CASSQDRGPNQPQHF. CDR3 coding DNA: TGTGCCAGCAGCCAAGACAGGGGGCCCAATCAGCCCCAGCATTTT. The chain uses TRBV3-1 and TRBJ1-5; the match to TRBD1 covers 8 bases. The germline CDR1 and CDR2 sequences are LGHDT and YNNKEL (reference sequence). Trimming took 0 bases from V and 3 from J; bases not matched to a gene: 1. The CDR3 totals 15 residues.

The chain is built from TRBV12-5 and TRBJ2-1, with 8 bases lining up with TRBD1. The J call is uncertain, as TRBJ2-5 better fits the DNA end. In germline, CDR1 is LGHNT, CDR2 FRNRAP. This CDR3 is built from 14 residues. The chain's CDR3 is CASGPGQGAKTQYF. The CDR3 DNA follows: TGTGCTAGTGGGCCCGGTCAGGGGGCGAAGACCCAGTACTTC.

This clonotype was recorded many times. This chain links TRBV7-8 with TRBJ1-2; 9 bases are a match to TRBD1. The CDR3 is 13 amino acids. Germline V gives CDR1 SGHVS, CDR2 FQNEAQ. The junction had 7 bases not matched to a gene; V was cut back by 5 bases and J by 9 bases. DNA of the CDR3: TGTGCCAGCAGCCCCAGGACAGGGGATAGCTACACCTTC. The encoded protein is CASSPRTGDSYTF.

As for this clonotype: A far larger clone is just one base off, so this is likely a read error. The V call is TRBV12-3 or TRBV12-4, the J call TRBJ1-5, with unresolved D. The CDR3 sequence is 15 residues long. With 4 bases removed from V and 0 bases from J, the gap between germline ends came to 10 bases. In nucleotides, the CDR3 is TGTGCCAGCAGTTCCAACAGATATAGCAATCAGCCCCAGCATTTT. It encodes CASSSNRYSNQPQHF.

This clonotype was picked up a small number of times. A much larger clonotype is one base distant, so this may be a read error. The CDR3 ends on some other residue instead of the conserved phenylalanine or tryptophan, so this is likely a read error. V usage is TRBV29-1 and J usage is TRBJ2-1, with 8 positions matching TRBD2. Trimming cost V 7 bases and J 3 bases; bases outside gene matches: 8. Germline V gene lookup returns CDR1 SQVTM and CDR2 ANQGSEA. This CDR3 is built from 14 residues. CDR3 region: CSAARLASYNEQFS. The CDR3 nucleotides are TGCAGCGCTGCCCGACTAGCGAGCTACAATGAGCAGTTCTCC.

This clonotype was seen only a few times. The rearrangement joins TRBV20-1 to TRBJ1-5; D is possibly TRBD1 (5 bases). There are 13 residues in the CDR3. Trimming removed 3 bases from V and 3 bases from J, with 9 bases in between. Germline assignment: CDR1 DFQATT and CDR2 SNEGSKA (reference sequence). The CDR3 DNA is TGCAGTGCTAGGGGCGGGGCCAATCAGCCCCAGCATTTT. Amino acids: CSARGGANQPQHF.

This clonotype was recorded many times. This sequence joins TRBV3-1 and TRBJ1-6; 9 bases fit TRBD1. CDR3 length: 14 residues. The J segment lost 7 bases and the V segment lost 7 bases, leaving 5 bases of the junction unmatched. Germline V gives CDR1 LGHDT, CDR2 YNNKEL (reference sequence). Here the CDR3 DNA reads TGTGCCAGCAACTCGGACAGGGGAAATTCACCCCTCCACTTT. It translates to CASNSDRGNSPLHF.

This clonotype has more than one count but fewer than ten. Since no conserved phenylalanine or tryptophan closes the CDR3, a read error is the likely cause. The V call is TRBV28, the J call TRBJ1-6; unclear D gene. CDR1 MDHEN and CDR2 SYDVKM come from the germline V gene. The CDR3 runs to 14 residues. Trimming took 3 bases from V and 9 from J, leaving 12 bases between them. The CDR3 nucleotides are TGTGCCAGCAGTTTCGACGGTATCGGTTCACCCCTCCACCTT. Its protein product is CASSFDGIGSPLHL.

The V gene is TRBV3-1, the J gene TRBJ2-3, with TRBD2 matching over 7 bases. The CDR3 sequence is 16 residues long. J gave up 1 base and V 7 bases, and 11 bases lay outside the gene matches. Looked up from germline, CDR1 is LGHDT and CDR2 is YNNKEL (reference sequence). CDR3 coding DNA: TGTGCCAGCACCCCATCGCACCGGGGGGGCACAGATACGCAGTATTTT. Amino acid sequence: CASTPSHRGGTDTQYF.

This clonotype was seen many times. This chain joins TRBV20-1 and TRBJ2-5; TRBD2 matches 12 bases. The germline CDR1 and CDR2 sequences are DFQATT and SNEGSKA (reference sequence). The trim removed 1 base at V and 1 base at J, leaving 4 bases unmatched. The CDR3 is 16 amino acids. The CDR3 nucleotides are TGCAGTGCTAGAGGGACTAGCGGGGTTAGCCAAGAGACCCAGTACTTC. Its protein product is CSARGTSGVSQETQYF.

This clonotype was found many times. The V call is TRBV20-1, the J call TRBJ1-2; D might be TRBD1 (6 bases). Germline CDR1 DFQATT, CDR2 SNEGSKA (reference sequence). The V end was cut by 3 bases, the J end by 0 bases, with 8 bases between. This CDR3 spans 13 amino acids. CDR3 in DNA: TGCAGTGCTAGGGGACACACTAACTATGGCTACACCTTC. It specifies CSARGHTNYGYTF.